This TCR beta chain appears in the sequencing data of a study of blood T cells in healthy people across ages (dated by TCRdb to the mid-2010s). Looking at the study overall: In model experiments, template switching captured roughly one uniquely barcoded TCR beta cDNA molecule for every two T cells. The study measured age-related changes in TCR beta repertoire diversity using deep sequencing normalized with unique cDNA molecular identifiers. Four age groups were formed from the donors: young (average about 16 years), middle-aged (around 41), aged (62) and long-lived (82). Donors of different ages were randomly distributed across sequencing lanes to avoid experimental bias. Two additional independent replicas of 1 million unique cDNA reads from the same blood draw were analyzed for two donors (one aged 18 to 30 and one aged 80 or older). General study outcomes and caveats: Total diversity estimates from one million sequenced T cells were considered lower bounds and underestimates. Donor CMV infection status was unknown, potentially confounding age-related changes in expanded clonotypes. The percentage of naive T cells measured by flow cytometry correlated strongly with observed TCR beta diversity. As age increased, observed TCR beta diversity per million T cells dropped in a roughly linear way, and a significant reduction was already evident by age around 41. Compared with the aged group, more naive CD4+ T cells, fewer expanded clones and increased TCR diversity were shown by the long-lived group, suggesting age selection. Conclusive comparison of naive and antigen-experienced compartments was prevented by the profiling of bulk unsorted PBMCs.

About this clonotype: It lacks a known antigen. No much larger clonotype is one base removed from it; base qualities were not supplied.

The CDR3 starts with the cysteine, ends with the phenylalanine, and has 13 residues. The kept DNA is CDR3 alone, 39 bases in frame from the first base. Sequences DFQATT (CDR1) and SNEGSKA (CDR2) are obtained from the germline V gene (reference sequence). Trimming takes 5 bases from V and 5 bases from J, and the germline ends sit 12 bases apart. Preparation of the library involved 5' RACE. Sequencing instrument: Illumina HiSeq 2500. A second roughly 6 to 11 cycle PCR used a sample-barcoded 5' primer and a J-beta primer mix. A template-switch 5' adaptor carrying 12 random nucleotides introduced a unique molecular identifier onto each TCR beta cDNA molecule. Each sample yielded at least 2.5 million CDR3-containing paired-end reads. First-strand cDNA was synthesized from all RNA with the Mint cDNA synthesis kit, primed by a TRBC-specific oligonucleotide. All cDNA was treated with uracil-DNA glycosylase and then went through a first 18-cycle PCR with the universal primers M1SS and BC2_uni_R. On the study's bioinformatics: Normalization of each sample was performed by random selection of 1 million high-quality reads, each carrying a distinct molecular identifier. Instead of being binned into consensus sequences, reads with shared molecular identifiers were discarded. CDR3 identification, clonotype clustering and error correction used MiTCR with a Q25 quality threshold and the strictest error-elimination algorithm. Lower-bound total TCR beta diversity was estimated with a nonparametric unseen species model using Euler transformation. Through fastp at Q25 and MiXCR, TCRdb rebuilt clones from the public reads, retaining in-frame beta chains. Each CDR3 protein gets just one entry, which takes the most common genes and DNA from the rows behind it. TCRdb, rather than the study authors, made the V and J calls. The sample profile shows 1.5 million to 1.9 million distinct CDR3 sequences; 42% of them were found once. Approximately 4% of the sample is in the top ten clones.

Systemically healthy Caucasian individuals from Russia, 39 in total and aged about 6 to 90 years, were included as donors. Approximately 9.3 milliliters of peripheral blood were drawn from each donor into EDTA-treated Vacutainer tubes. Ficoll-Paque density-gradient centrifugation was used to isolate PBMCs, with at least 6 million per sample. Trizol reagent was used to extract total RNA from the PBMCs, yielding at least 5 micrograms per sample. The percentages of naive CD45RAhigh/CD27high T cells were determined by flow cytometry on a PBMC aliquot from every donor. The chain joins TRBV20-1 to TRBJ1-4; TRBD1 is a weak D gene call, 6 bases matching. Sequencing was performed on blood. This sequence originates from a woman aged 18 to 35 in good health. The CDR3 has the sequence CSAEDSLNEKLFF. The sequenced DNA is TGCAGTGCTGAGGACAGCTTAAATGAAAAACTGTTTTTT.